This T cell receptor beta chain came from a study of cytomegalovirus exposure and HLA in healthy donors. Across the study: There were 350 to 450 genotyped donors. Of these, roughly 82% fell in the genetic ancestry cluster associated with self-reported Caucasian donors. Findings of the study overall: The study flagged some 170 TCR beta chains as cytomegalovirus-associated.

A remark on this clone: The target antigen is unknown.

The PCR was carried out with 60 Vbeta primers and 13 Jbeta primers. The repertoire was sequenced with immunoSEQ multiplex PCR; TCRdb's copy has only in-frame clones and lacks some. The sample lists around 32,000 clones, roughly 44% seen once, with around 2% in the top ten. Donors were nominally healthy when sampled, though unrecorded immune exposures were likely. V dropped 4 bases and J dropped 2 bases, with 15 bases sitting between them. The germline V gene encodes CDR1 SGHRS and CDR2 YFSETQ. The CDR3 loop spans 15 amino acids. The rearrangement links TRBV5-1 to TRBJ1-1; tentatively, D is TRBD1 (5 bases). The receptor was derived from a woman aged 50 to 60 in good health and CMV-seronegative. Sequenced: PBMCs. The CDR3 region has the DNA TGCGCCAGCAGCAGGGGACTCGACAGAAACACTGAAGCTTTCTTT. It specifies CASSRGLDRNTEAFF.